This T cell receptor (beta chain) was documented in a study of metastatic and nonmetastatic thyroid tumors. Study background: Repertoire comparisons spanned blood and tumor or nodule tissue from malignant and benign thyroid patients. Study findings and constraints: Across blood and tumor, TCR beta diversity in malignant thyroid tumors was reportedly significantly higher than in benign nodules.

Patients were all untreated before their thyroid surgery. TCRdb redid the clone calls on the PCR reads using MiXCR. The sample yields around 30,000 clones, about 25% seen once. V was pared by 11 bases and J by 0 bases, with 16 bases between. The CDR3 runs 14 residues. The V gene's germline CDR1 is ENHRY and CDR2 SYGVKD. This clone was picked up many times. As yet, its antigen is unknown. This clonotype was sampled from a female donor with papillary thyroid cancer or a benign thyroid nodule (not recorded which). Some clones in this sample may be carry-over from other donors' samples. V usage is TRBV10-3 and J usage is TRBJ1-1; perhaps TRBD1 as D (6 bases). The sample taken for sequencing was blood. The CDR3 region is CAALGGAMNTEAFF. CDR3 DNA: TGTGCCGCATTGGGGGGGGCGATGAACACTGAAGCTTTCTTT.